These 11 T cell receptor beta chains were all obtained from the same sample, sequenced in a study of T cell repertoires in cytomegalovirus infection. TCRdb called the reads again in MiXCR, with one record for every CDR3 protein. The sample includes approximately 200,000 distinct CDR3 sequences, 25% to 30% of them seen just once. The sample was PBMCs. The source is a human donor in good health (CMV status not recorded). Some clones in this sample may be carry-over from other donors' samples.

This chain joins TRBV5-6 and TRBJ2-2; the match to TRBD2 covers 8 bases. Losses at the gene ends were 6 bases for V and 6 bases for J; bases not matched to a gene: 16. The germline V gene encodes CDR1 SGHDT and CDR2 YYEEEE. CDR3 size: 17 residues. The chain's CDR3 is CASTQMASGGVAGELFF. DNA of the CDR3: TGTGCCAGCACCCAAATGGCCAGCGGGGGAGTGGCCGGGGAGCTGTTTTTT.

J is TRBJ1-5 and V is TRBV6-6; D is unclear. Trimming shortened V by 0 bases and J by 2 bases, and 11 bases separated the two germline ends. This CDR3 spans 16 amino acids. Germline lookup yields CDR1 MNHNY and CDR2 SVGAGI (reference sequence). The CDR3, as DNA: TGTGCCAGCAGTTACTCCGGTAGGCAGGGCAATCAGCCCCAGCATTTT. It encodes CASSYSGRQGNQPQHF.

The chain links TRBV2 to TRBJ2-1; perhaps TRBD2 as D (7 bases). CDR3 length: 11 amino acids. The germline V and J ends were trimmed by 8 bases and 9 bases, with 11 bases remaining between them. The germline gives CDR1 SNHLY, CDR2 FYNNEI. The DNA of the CDR3 is TGTGCCAGCGGGGGCGGGGGTGAGCAGTTCTTC. It codes for CASGGGGEQFF.

The rearrangement uses TRBV7-8 and TRBJ1-1; D is unresolved. Trimming took 4 bases from V and 2 from J, leaving 5 bases between them. This CDR3 has 12 residues. CDR1 is SGHVS, CDR2 FQNEAQ, per germline. The CDR3 region has the DNA TGTGCCAGCAGCTCCCCCAACACTGAAGCTTTCTTT. Translation: CASSSPNTEAFF.

Ten or more counts support this clonotype. V and J are TRBV7-2 and TRBJ2-5; D perhaps matches TRBD1 (6 bases). The CDR3 contains 15 residues. Germline values: CDR1 SGHTA, CDR2 FQGNSA. The V end was cut by 5 bases, the J end by 2 bases, with 15 bases between. The CDR3 bases are TGTGCCAGCAGCACCACAGGGCGGACACAAGAGACCCAGTACTTC. Protein: CASSTTGRTQETQYF.

This clonotype was seen a few times. The chain combines TRBV11-3 with TRBJ2-1; D unresolved. V was trimmed by 8 bases and J by 1 base, leaving 12 bases between them. Germline CDR1 reads SGHNT; CDR2 reads YENEEA. The CDR3 consists of 14 residues. DNA for the CDR3: TGTGCCAGCTCCAGGTCTGGGTCCTACAATGAGCAGTTCTTC. It encodes CASSRSGSYNEQFF. The full variable domain, with the rest looked up from reference TRBV11-3 and TRBJ2-1, is EAGVVQSPRYKIIEKKQPVAFWCNPISGHNTLYWYLQNLGQGPELLIRYENEEAVDDSQLPKDRFSAERLKGVDSTLKIQPAELGDSAVYLCASSRSGSYNEQFFGPGTRLTVL.

In this sample, this clonotype turned up many times. The V gene is TRBV7-3, the J gene TRBJ1-2; TRBD1 matches 8 bases. CDR1 SGHTA and CDR2 FQGTGA come from the germline V gene. The CDR3 is 15 residues long. V shed 2 bases, J shed 7 bases, and the junction held 9 bases outside the gene matches. The CDR3 DNA reads as TGTGCCAGCAGCTTACAAGCAGGGGGCGCTGGTGGCTACACCTTC. Translation gives CASSLQAGGAGGYTF.

This clonotype was recorded at least ten times. V is TRBV7-3 and J is TRBJ2-7; D remains unclear. This CDR3 has 13 amino acids. Germline V gene data show CDR1 as SGHTA and CDR2 as FQGTGA. Trimming removed 1 base from V and 5 bases from J, with 9 bases in between. The CDR3 loop reads CASSLNLLNEQYF. CDR3 nucleotide sequence: TGTGCCAGCAGCTTAAATCTCCTCAACGAGCAGTACTTC.

This clonotype came up a few times. The chain links TRBV29-1 to TRBJ2-3; D is unclear. In germline, CDR1 is SQVTM, CDR2 ANQGSEA. With 2 bases removed from V and 2 bases from J, the gap between germline ends came to 2 bases. This CDR3 has 11 amino acids. CDR3 nucleotides: TGCAGCGTTGAAACCACAGATACGCAGTATTTT. Amino acid sequence: CSVETTDTQYF.

This clonotype was seen more than once but under ten times. The V and J genes are TRBV7-6 and TRBJ2-5, with unresolved D. CDR1 is SGHVS and CDR2 is FNYEAQ in the germline V gene. This CDR3 contains 13 residues. Trimming took 5 bases from V and 4 from J, leaving 11 bases between them. The CDR3 DNA reads TGTGCCAGCAGCGATTCGATAGGAGAGACCCAGTACTTC. Residues: CASSDSIGETQYF.

This clonotype turned up a few times. The rearrangement joins TRBV20-1 to TRBJ1-1; 7 bases match TRBD1. V gave up 2 bases and J gave up 4 bases; unmatched junction bases: 4. This CDR3 is built from 13 residues. Looked up from germline, CDR1 is DFQATT and CDR2 is SNEGSKA (reference sequence). CDR3 nucleotide sequence: TGCAGTGCTAGACAACAGGGGAGCACTGAAGCTTTCTTT. Its translation is CSARQQGSTEAFF.